This is a list of T cell receptor beta chains from one sample in a study of Graves' ophthalmopathy and Graves' hyperthyroidism. In TCRdb, the multiplex PCR reads were re-called with MiXCR into one record per CDR3 protein. Here the sample spans about 400,000 distinct CDR3 sequences, around 18% being singletons. Material for sequencing was peripheral blood. The receptors were gathered from a woman under 30 with Graves' ophthalmopathy. Both conserved end residues are part of each CDR3. D genes are given only for firm matches. The listing skips clone size in some rows; elsewhere it reads once, few, many or a size class.

d_gene	j_gene	v_gene	abundance	CDR3aa	CDR3nt
TRBD1	TRBJ2-7	TRBV24-1	many	CATSAGGPYEQYF	TGTGCCACCAGTGCAGGGGGACCCTACGAGCAGTACTTC
TRBD1	TRBJ1-3	TRBV30	many	CAQDGDRILGNTIYF	TGTGCCCAGGACGGGGACAGGATTTTGGGAAACACCATATATTTT
TRBD2	TRBJ2-7	TRBV7-8	NA	CASSLGLPLYEQYF	TGTGCCAGCAGCTTGGGACTACCACTCTACGAGCAGTACTTC
TRBD1	TRBJ1-5	TRBV4-2	many	CASSHIQGADQPQHF	TGTGCCAGCAGCCATATACAGGGGGCCGATCAGCCCCAGCATTTT
TRBD1	TRBJ2-7	TRBV24-1	many	CASSGTDSYEQYF	TGTGCCAGCTCGGGGACAGACTCCTACGAGCAGTACTTC
TRBD1	TRBJ1-6	TRBV7-2	many	CASSLWGQVLSALHF	TGTGCCAGCAGCTTATGGGGACAGGTCCTTTCGGCCCTCCACTTT
NA	TRBJ1-2	TRBV12-3/TRBV12-4	many	CASTLTMEGGYTF	TGTGCCAGCACCCTCACCATGGAAGGGGGCTACACCTTC
NA	TRBJ1-2	TRBV12-3/TRBV12-4	NA	CASSFRTPYGYTF	TGTGCCAGCAGTTTCAGGACCCCCTATGGCTACACCTTC
NA	TRBJ2-5	TRBV6-5	many	CASSSFRGWQETQYF	TGTGCCAGCAGTTCATTTCGGGGGTGGCAAGAGACCCAGTACTTC
TRBD1	TRBJ1-1	TRBV6-1	many	CASYPLPGTVEAFF	TGTGCCAGCTACCCGCTACCCGGGACAGTTGAAGCTTTCTTT
TRBD1	TRBJ1-1	TRBV6-2/TRBV6-3	many	CASSYFRDSMNTEAFF	TGTGCCAGCAGTTACTTCCGGGACAGTATGAACACTGAAGCTTTCTTT
NA	TRBJ1-5	TRBV6-5	few	CASSFEGSNQPQHF	TGTGCCAGCAGTTTCGAAGGATCCAATCAGCCCCAGCATTTT
NA	TRBJ2-5	TRBV29-1	many	CSVPRAKQETQYF	TGCAGCGTTCCCCGAGCAAAACAAGAGACCCAGTACTTC
TRBD1	TRBJ1-5	TRBV7-8	NA	CASSLGSQGDQPQHF	TGTGCCAGCAGCTTAGGGAGTCAGGGGGATCAGCCCCAGCATTTT
NA	TRBJ1-5	TRBV6-1	many	CASRLTVNQPQHF	TGTGCCAGCAGGCTGACGGTTAATCAGCCCCAGCATTTT
TRBD1	TRBJ2-7	TRBV15	NA	CATSRAGQGTYEQYF	TGTGCCACCAGCAGGGCGGGACAGGGGACCTACGAGCAGTACTTC